These 26 T cell receptor beta chains were all obtained from the same sample, sequenced in a study of T cell repertoires in cytomegalovirus infection. In TCRdb, the reads were re-called with MiXCR into one record per CDR3 protein. The table includes around 740,000 distinct CDR3 sequences, under 40% detected once. Sequenced: PBMCs. These receptor sequences come from a human donor in good health (CMV status not recorded). Some clones in this sample may be carry-over from other donors' samples.

This clonotype was found a few times. The chain links TRBV20-1 to TRBJ2-7, with D perhaps matching TRBD1 or TRBD2 (5 bases each). CDR3 length: 14 amino acids. The V end lost 6 bases, the J end lost 2 bases, and 17 bases lay between the germline ends. The germline V gene encodes CDR1 DFQATT and CDR2 SNEGSKA (reference sequence). The DNA of the CDR3 is TGCAGTGCCCTCGGCGAGGGGCGTGCCTACGAGCAGTACTTC. Its protein product is CSALGEGRAYEQYF.

A few counts support this clonotype. This chain links TRBV28 with TRBJ2-5, with D maybe TRBD2 (5 bases). The CDR3 sequence is 16 residues long. Per germline, CDR1 MDHEN and CDR2 SYDVKM. Trimming took off 5 bases at V and 3 bases at J, with 19 bases between the two ends. DNA of the CDR3: TGTGCCAGCAGTCCAGGTCGGGGTGCCCTGAAAGAGACCCAGTACTTC. Amino acids: CASSPGRGALKETQYF.

The chain links TRBV6-5 to TRBJ1-1; D is undetermined. This CDR3 comprises 14 residues. V dropped 3 bases and J dropped 0 bases, with 8 bases sitting between them. The germline CDR1 and CDR2 sequences are MNHEY and SVGAGI. The CDR3: CASSYSPVNTEAFF. CDR3 DNA sequence: TGTGCCAGCAGTTATTCTCCGGTGAACACTGAAGCTTTCTTT.

This clonotype was counted many times. The chain is built from TRBV12-3 or TRBV12-4 and TRBJ2-5; 8 bases map to TRBD1. V trimming: 1 base; J trimming: 2 bases; junction bases outside the gene matches: 0. This CDR3 has 14 amino acids. In DNA, the CDR3 is TGTGCCAGCAGTTTAGACAGGGGGCAAGAGACCCAGTACTTC. It specifies CASSLDRGQETQYF.

This rearrangement joins TRBV4-2 to TRBJ1-1; D is perhaps TRBD1 (5 bases). V lost 4 bases, J lost 4 bases, and 13 bases lay in between. Germline V CDR1 and CDR2: LGHNA, YNFKEQ. This CDR3 contains 14 residues. Here the CDR3 reads CASSPWEGSTEAFF. Written as DNA, the CDR3 is TGTGCCAGCAGCCCGTGGGAGGGGAGCACTGAAGCTTTCTTT.

The chain combines TRBV14 with TRBJ2-1; D gene uncertain. The CDR3 is 15 amino acids. V was cut by 1 base and J by 2 bases, with 9 bases left in between. Looked up from germline, CDR1 is SGHDN and CDR2 is FVKESK. The CDR3 sequence: CASSQVENTYNEQFF. The CDR3, as DNA: TGTGCCAGCAGCCAAGTGGAGAACACCTACAATGAGCAGTTCTTC.

This clonotype was seen many times. J is TRBJ2-5 and V is TRBV7-2, with D possibly matching TRBD2 (6 bases). The V end lost 0 bases, the J end lost 1 base, and 9 bases lay between the germline ends. The CDR3 sequence is 15 residues long. In germline, CDR1 is SGHTA, CDR2 FQGNSA. As DNA, the CDR3 is TGTGCCAGCAGCTTAGCGGGCGGGGTCCAAGAGACCCAGTACTTC. Protein product: CASSLAGGVQETQYF.

This chain connects TRBV10-3 to TRBJ1-5; D is unresolved. The germline CDR1 and CDR2 sequences are ENHRY and SYGVKD. V was trimmed by 5 bases and J by 3 bases, leaving 14 bases between them. The CDR3 length is 15 residues. In nucleotides, the CDR3 is TGTGCCATCAGTCCCAAGGCCGCTACCAATCAGCCCCAGCATTTT. Amino acid sequence: CAISPKAATNQPQHF.

This clonotype was seen more than once but under ten times. The CDR3 protein is CASSSLLGLTNTGELFF. DNA for the CDR3: TGTGCCAGCAGCTCCCTCCTGGGACTAACTAACACCGGGGAGCTGTTTTTT. The chain links TRBV27 to TRBJ2-2; 7 bases agree with TRBD2. CDR1 and CDR2 from the germline V gene are MNHEY and SMNVEV (reference sequence). The CDR3 sequence is 17 residues long. Germline trimming cut 6 bases from V and 2 bases from J; bases unmatched to any gene: 12.

Details on this clonotype: A single base separates this from a much larger clone, so it may be a read error. The rearrangement joins TRBV2 to TRBJ1-2; D gene uncertain. V shed 9 bases and J shed 4 bases, with 9 bases lying between them. The CDR3 extends over 11 amino acids. Looked up from germline, CDR1 is SNHLY and CDR2 is FYNNEI. The CDR3, as DNA: TGTGCCAGGGGAGGAGGCTATGGCTACACCTTC. Amino acids: CARGGGYGYTF.

The rearrangement links TRBV25-1 to TRBJ2-2, with TRBD2 as a possible D gene (6 bases). The CDR3 totals 16 residues. The germline V and J ends were trimmed by 6 bases and 4 bases, with 18 bases remaining between them. CDR1 and CDR2 (germline): MGHDK, SYGVNS. The CDR3 DNA reads TGTGCCAGCAGGGATTTGGGGGAGGCGGGCACCGGGGAGCTGTTTTTT. Its translation: CASRDLGEAGTGELFF.

Only a few counts were recorded for this clonotype. At one end the junction does not follow the germline gene, possibly because of a read error. The chain joins TRBV7-4 to TRBJ2-6; D might be TRBD1 or TRBD2, each matching 5 bases. This CDR3 is built from 17 residues. The germline gives CDR1 SGHVT, CDR2 SQSDAQ. Here the CDR3 reads CASSGENPISGANVLTF. CDR3 in DNA: TGTGCCAGCAGCGGGGAGAACCCGATCTCTGGGGCCAACGTCCTGACTTTT.

V is TRBV4-2 and J is TRBJ1-2; no definite D call. CDR1 is LGHNA and CDR2 is YNFKEQ in the germline V gene. The CDR3 contains 16 residues. Trimming removed 0 bases from V and 4 bases from J, with 15 bases in between. DNA of the CDR3: TGTGCCAGCAGCCAAGATCGGGCAGGCGACCTCTATGGCTACACCTTC. Amino acid sequence: CASSQDRAGDLYGYTF.

The V call is TRBV18, the J call TRBJ2-1; 10 bases are a match to TRBD1. The junction had 6 bases not matched to a gene; V was cut back by 4 bases and J by 0 bases. The length of the CDR3 is 17 residues. Germline CDR1 is KGHSH and CDR2 is LQKENI. CDR3 DNA sequence: TGTGCCAGCTCACGGGACAGGGGATTTAGCTCCTACAATGAGCAGTTCTTC. Its protein is CASSRDRGFSSYNEQFF.

V usage is TRBV19 and J usage is TRBJ1-5; 10 nucleotides align to TRBD1. This CDR3 is built from 15 residues. CDR1 LNHDA and CDR2 SQIVND come from the germline V gene (reference sequence). J lost 6 bases, V lost 4 bases, and 6 bases had no gene match. CDR3 DNA sequence: TGTGCCAGTAGTACCCCGGGACAGGGGCGTCAGCCCCAGCATTTT. Protein: CASSTPGQGRQPQHF. The full variable domain, its missing parts supplied by reference TRBV19 and TRBJ1-5, is DGGITQSPKYLFRKEGQNVTLSCEQNLNHDAMYWYRQDPGQGLRLIYYSQIVNDFQKGDIAEGYSVSREKKESFPLTVTSAQKNPTAFYLCASSTPGQGRQPQHFGDGTRLSIL.

This clonotype was seen only a few times. The chain links TRBV12-3 or TRBV12-4 to TRBJ2-1, with a possible D match to TRBD2 (6 bases). The V and J ends lost 3 bases and 9 bases respectively, with 18 bases between them. The CDR3 spans 15 residues. The CDR3 DNA follows: TGTGCCAGCAGTTTGAGCGGACTACCTTATGGTGAGCAGTTCTTC. Protein product: CASSLSGLPYGEQFF.

V and J are TRBV7-2 and TRBJ1-6; tentatively, D is TRBD1 (5 bases). Germline V lookup: CDR1 SGHTA, CDR2 FQGNSA. The CDR3 has 14 residues. The V end was cut by 1 base, the J end by 9 bases, with 10 bases between. The CDR3 DNA reads as TGTGCCAGCAGCTTAGTGGGGACCGCTTCACCCCTCCACTTT. Translating gives CASSLVGTASPLHF.

The chain employs TRBV11-3 and TRBJ1-5, with 7 bases that match TRBD1. V lost 4 bases to trimming and J lost 11 bases; unmatched junction nucleotides: 14. CDR1 and CDR2 from the germline V gene are SGHNT and YENEEA. The CDR3 extends over 15 amino acids. The CDR3 protein is CASSYLRTGLWAQHF. In nucleotides, the CDR3 is TGTGCCAGCAGCTACCTTAGGACAGGTCTGTGGGCCCAGCATTTT.

This clonotype was detected a few times. This chain joins TRBV5-5 and TRBJ2-5; D might be TRBD1 (6 bases). The CDR3 contains 15 residues. The ends were cut back, 1 base at V and 7 bases at J, with 17 bases in the middle. CDR1 SGHKS and CDR2 YYEKEE come from the germline V gene (reference sequence). CDR3 amino acids: CASSLTGHPGGTQYF. CDR3 nucleotides: TGTGCCAGCAGCTTGACGGGACACCCTGGTGGGACCCAGTACTTC. The whole variable domain, filled in from reference TRBV5-5 and TRBJ2-5, reads DAGVTQSPTHLIKTRGQQVTLRCSPISGHKSVSWYQQVLGQGPQFIFQYYEKEERGRGNFPDRFSARQFPNYSSELNVNALLLGDSALYLCASSLTGHPGGTQYFGPGTRLLVL.

To note about this clonotype: A single base separates this from a much larger clone, so it may be a read error. This rearrangement joins TRBV3-1 to TRBJ2-7; 12 nucleotides align to TRBD2. The junction had 4 bases not matched to a gene; V was cut back by 5 bases and J by 2 bases. This CDR3 comprises 15 residues. Germline loops: CDR1 LGHDT, CDR2 YNNKEL (reference sequence). CDR3 coding DNA: TGTGCCAGCAGCTCCGGACTAGCGGGGCCCTACGAGCAGTACTTC. Translated, it gives CASSSGLAGPYEQYF.

The CDR3 region is CASSLKGANIQYF. Here the CDR3 DNA reads TGTGCCAGCAGTTTGAAGGGCGCGAACATTCAGTACTTC. The chain carries TRBV27 and TRBJ2-4; D is unclear. V was shortened by 3 bases and J by 7 bases, with 10 bases between the two germline ends. Germline V gene sequence: CDR1 MNHEY, CDR2 SMNVEV (reference sequence). CDR3 length: 13 amino acids.

This clonotype appeared once. DNA for the CDR3: TGTGCCAGCAGCTTAATCCCTAGCGGCTACGAGCAGTACTTC. This encodes CASSLIPSGYEQYF. The J gene is TRBJ2-7, the V gene TRBV7-6; the match to TRBD2 covers 7 bases. This CDR3 is built from 14 residues. Germline CDR1 and CDR2: SGHVS and FNYEAQ. V shed 2 bases and J 3 bases; nucleotides not matched to a gene: 4.

This clonotype has only a few counts. The rearrangement uses TRBV20-1 and TRBJ2-5; possible D gene TRBD2, 5 bases. The CDR3 consists of 14 residues. From germline, CDR1 is DFQATT and CDR2 SNEGSKA (reference sequence). The V gene lost 1 base and the J gene lost 4 bases, with 13 bases spanning the gap. CDR3 nucleotide sequence: TGCAGTGCTAGAGTCCTTTTGAGGGTAGAGACCCAGTACTTC. Protein product: CSARVLLRVETQYF.

The chain combines TRBV5-1 with TRBJ1-5; D is unresolved. This CDR3 has 14 residues. The V and J ends lost 0 bases and 7 bases respectively, with 11 bases between them. The germline gives CDR1 SGHRS, CDR2 YFSETQ. The CDR3 reads CASSLGGPRQPQHF. The CDR3, as DNA: TGCGCCAGCAGCTTGGGGGGTCCCAGGCAGCCCCAGCATTTT. The full variable domain, with the rest looked up from reference TRBV5-1 and TRBJ1-5, is KAGVTQTPRYLIKTRGQQVTLSCSPISGHRSVSWYQQTPGQGLQFLFEYFSETQRNKGNFPGRFSGRQFSNSRSEMNVSTLELGDSALYLCASSLGGPRQPQHFGDGTRLSIL.

This chain links TRBV14 with TRBJ2-1; D gene ambiguous. This CDR3 comprises 14 residues. Germline V CDR1 and CDR2: SGHDN, FVKESK. Trimming pared 2 bases from V and 3 bases from J, leaving 8 bases between. CDR3 loop: CASSQPKFYNEQFF. In DNA form, the CDR3 reads TGTGCCAGCAGCCAACCTAAATTCTACAATGAGCAGTTCTTC.

This chain connects TRBV20-1 to TRBJ1-2; TRBD1 is a possible D gene (6 bases). Germline CDR1 reads DFQATT; CDR2 reads SNEGSKA (reference sequence). V dropped 6 bases and J dropped 1 base, with 15 bases sitting between them. The CDR3 is 14 amino acids. CDR3 nucleotides: TGCAGTGCAACCGGGGCAGGGGTTAACTATGGCTACACCTTC. Protein sequence: CSATGAGVNYGYTF.